This TCR beta chain was captured by sequencing in a study of CD8 T cells in Susac syndrome. General study results and limits: The study conceded that its TCR sequencing and HLA analysis involved relatively few individuals.

Remarks on this clonotype: Its antigen is still unknown.

Germline-derived CDR1 and CDR2 are DFQATT and SNEGSKA (reference sequence). The trim removed 2 bases at V and 7 bases at J, leaving 5 bases unmatched. This CDR3 is built from 14 residues. Sequencing of TCR beta was carried out in blood CD8+ and CD4+ T cells. Negative magnetic isolation gave CD8+ and CD4+ cells; FACS enriched CD8+ TEMRA. The RNA, about 0.45 to 1 ug, was put through reverse transcription using random hexamers. Amplification of TCR beta CDR3 spanned 54 Vbeta and 13 Jbeta via immunoSEQ multiplex PCR. TCRdb ran MiXCR on the immunoSEQ multiplex PCR reads and lists one entry per CDR3 protein. Of 150,000 to 200,000 distinct CDR3 sequences listed, around 94% are singletons.

The sequenced material came from CD4+ T cells from PBMCs. The sequence derives from a human donor in good health. The rearrangement uses TRBV20-1 and TRBJ1-5; TRBD1 aligns across 10 bases. This CDR3 is CSARRTGGDQPQHF. The CDR3 nucleotides read TGCAGTGCTAGAAGGACAGGGGGAGACCAGCCCCAGCATTTT.